Below, 21 T cell receptor beta chains from the same sample are listed, as sequenced in a study of radiation and T cells in renal cell carcinoma (dated by TCRdb to 2020 to 2022). The time point label here, explained by the study, means: tumor resected at nephrectomy. The treatment or condition label here, explained by the study, means: 15 Gy SBRT to primary tumor, nephrectomy 4 weeks later. The method behind the library was the immunoSEQ multiplex PCR assay. What TCRdb holds here is the immuneACCESS table cut down to in-frame rearrangements. Part of the clones is not present; checked against another copy, under half of the missing clones reflect an unresolved V gene, and the others are unexplained. This sample gives about 20,000 clones in total; just over 60% of them show up just once. The ten largest clones represent around 12% of the sample. The source was tumor tissue, collected from a patient whose treatment included radiotherapy and nephrectomy. These receptors were obtained from a woman in her 70s with renal cell carcinoma.

The chain has TRBV19 and TRBJ2-7, with D possibly matching TRBD1 (6 bases). The germline V gene has CDR1 LNHDA and CDR2 SQIVND (reference sequence). V lost 8 bases, J lost 2 bases, and 13 bases lay in between. CDR3 length: 13 residues. CDR3 in amino acids: CASSDRGTYEQYF. CDR3 nucleotide sequence: TGTGCCAGTTCGGACAGAGGTACCTACGAGCAGTACTTC.

The chain uses TRBV5-1 and TRBJ2-2; 7 nucleotides agree with TRBD1. This CDR3 has 15 residues. The V gene's germline CDR1 is SGHRS and CDR2 YFSETQ. Trimming removed 4 bases from V and 0 bases from J; junction bases left unmatched: 3. The CDR3 DNA reads TGCGCCAGCAGCCCGGGACAGTCGAACACCGGGGAGCTGTTTTTT. Translated, it gives CASSPGQSNTGELFF.

V and J are TRBV5-1 and TRBJ1-1; D remains unclear. Trimming removed 2 bases from V and 3 bases from J, with 5 bases in between. This CDR3 comprises 12 residues. Germline CDR1 is SGHRS and CDR2 is YFSETQ. The CDR3 nucleotides read TGCGCCAGCAGCTTTGGGGACACTGAAGCTTTCTTT. Protein: CASSFGDTEAFF.

This chain uses TRBV5-1 with TRBJ1-3; no clear D. V was cut by 5 bases and J by 0 bases, with 6 bases left in between. The germline gives CDR1 SGHRS, CDR2 YFSETQ. This CDR3 contains 13 residues. DNA of the CDR3: TGCGCCAGCAGAACAGACTCTGGAAACACCATATATTTT. It encodes CASRTDSGNTIYF. The full variable domain, completed using reference TRBV5-1 and TRBJ1-3, is KAGVTQTPRYLIKTRGQQVTLSCSPISGHRSVSWYQQTPGQGLQFLFEYFSETQRNKGNFPGRFSGRQFSNSRSEMNVSTLELGDSALYLCASRTDSGNTIYFGEGSWLTVV.

This sequence joins TRBV11-3 and TRBJ1-4; 7 bases fit TRBD1. V lost 6 bases, J lost 3 bases, and 7 bases stayed unmatched. Per germline, CDR1 SGHNT and CDR2 YENEEA. CDR3 length: 15 residues. The CDR3 protein is CASRNRGSANEKLFF. The DNA of the CDR3 is TGTGCCAGCAGAAACAGGGGTTCAGCTAATGAAAAACTGTTTTTT. The whole variable domain, filled in from reference TRBV11-3 and TRBJ1-4, reads EAGVVQSPRYKIIEKKQPVAFWCNPISGHNTLYWYLQNLGQGPELLIRYENEEAVDDSQLPKDRFSAERLKGVDSTLKIQPAELGDSAVYLCASRNRGSANEKLFFGSGTQLSVL.

This clone is classed as medium-sized. CDR3 sequence: CASTTDLAGELFF. The DNA for the CDR3 is TGCGCCAGCACTACGGACTTGGCCGGGGAGCTGTTTTTT. The rearrangement joins TRBV10-2 to TRBJ2-2; D possibly corresponds to TRBD2 (5 bases). The V gene's germline CDR1 is WSHSY and CDR2 SAAADI. The V end was cut by 7 bases, the J end by 6 bases, with 12 bases between. The CDR3 contains 13 residues.

The J gene is TRBJ2-3, the V gene TRBV28; 12 bases are a match to TRBD2. J was trimmed by 3 bases and V by 4 bases; bases with no gene match: 2. The germline V gene encodes CDR1 MDHEN and CDR2 SYDVKM. CDR3 size: 15 residues. DNA for the CDR3: TGTGCCAGCAGTTCTAGCGGGGGGGCTACAGATACGCAGTATTTT. Amino acid sequence: CASSSSGGATDTQYF.

The chain has TRBV4-3 and TRBJ1-1, with D possibly matching TRBD1 (5 bases). Germline V gene sequence: CDR1 LGHNA, CDR2 YSLEER. The CDR3 is 13 amino acids. The germline V and J ends were trimmed by 1 base and 9 bases, with 12 bases remaining between them. The CDR3 DNA reads TGCGCCAGCAGCCAAGGAATAGGGACGAAAGCTTTCTTT. Protein product: CASSQGIGTKAFF.

The chain is built from TRBV5-5 and TRBJ2-6, with 9 positions matching TRBD1. The CDR3 sequence is 16 residues long. CDR1 SGHKS and CDR2 YYEKEE come from the germline V gene (reference sequence). Trimming removed 3 bases from V and 4 bases from J; junction bases left unmatched: 5. The CDR3 loop is CASSSGQGLGANVLTF. DNA for the CDR3: TGTGCCAGCAGCTCCGGACAGGGGTTGGGGGCCAACGTCCTGACTTTC.

This clone has a handful of counts. The chain uses TRBV2 and TRBJ2-7; tentatively, D is TRBD1 (6 bases). The CDR3 totals 15 residues. Germline CDR1 SNHLY, CDR2 FYNNEI. V lost 6 bases, J lost 3 bases, and 18 bases lay in between. The CDR3 DNA follows: TGTGCCAGCAGCCTGGGACACCTAAGGGACTACGAGCAGTACTTC. It codes for CASSLGHLRDYEQYF.

V and J are TRBV6-1 and TRBJ2-7; D unresolved. Germline lookup yields CDR1 MNHNS and CDR2 SASEGT. Trimming took off 2 bases at V and 0 bases at J, with 8 bases between the two ends. The CDR3 has 14 residues. For the CDR3, the DNA is TGTGCCAGCAGTGAAAGGGCAGTCTCCTACGAGCAGTACTTC. As protein: CASSERAVSYEQYF.

This clone was observed a handful of times. The rearrangement uses TRBV7-3 and TRBJ1-2; D unclear. This CDR3 has 11 amino acids. Looked up from germline, CDR1 is SGHTA and CDR2 is FQGTGA. V shed 6 bases and J shed 8 bases, with 10 bases lying between them. DNA for the CDR3: TGTGCCAGCAGTTCTGGCGAAGGCTACACCTTC. Translated: CASSSGEGYTF.

V and J are TRBV5-6 and TRBJ2-7; D is perhaps TRBD1 (6 bases). The CDR3 extends over 14 amino acids. Germline V gene lookup returns CDR1 SGHDT and CDR2 YYEEEE. Between the trimmed V and J ends, which lost 4 bases and 2 bases, there was a span of 13 bases. The CDR3 here is CASSTQGITYEQYF. For the CDR3, the DNA is TGTGCCAGCAGCACTCAGGGGATAACCTACGAGCAGTACTTC.

Comments on this clone: This sample also contains other DNA sequences that code for the same CDR3. J is TRBJ2-7 and V is TRBV27; D is uncertain. The CDR3 runs 13 residues. CDR1 and CDR2 (germline): MNHEY, SMNVEV (reference sequence). The V end lost 7 bases, the J end lost 0 bases, and 10 bases lay between the germline ends. Here the CDR3 reads CASMGGASYEQYF. The CDR3 nucleotides are TGTGCCAGCATGGGCGGCGCCTCCTACGAGCAGTACTTC.

This rearrangement joins TRBV9 to TRBJ2-2; D is undetermined. Germline V gene lookup returns CDR1 SGDLS and CDR2 YYNGEE. The CDR3 has 14 residues. The ends were cut back, 3 bases at V and 3 bases at J, with 9 bases in the middle. The CDR3 region has the DNA TGTGCCAGCAGCGCCAGACAACACACCGGGGAGCTGTTTTTT. It specifies CASSARQHTGELFF.

This clone was counted a few times. The V call is TRBV6-1, the J call TRBJ1-2; 8 nucleotides match TRBD1. Germline CDR1 is MNHNS and CDR2 is SASEGT. V was clipped by 6 bases and J by 3 bases; unmatched bases: 3. The CDR3 consists of 13 residues. The CDR3 DNA is TGTGCCAGCAGCCTGACAGGGGACTATGGCTACACCTTC. It specifies CASSLTGDYGYTF.

The rearrangement uses TRBV19 and TRBJ2-5; 7 nucleotides agree with TRBD1. V shed 4 bases and J 2 bases; nucleotides not matched to a gene: 7. Germline lookup yields CDR1 LNHDA and CDR2 SQIVND (reference sequence). The length of the CDR3 is 15 residues. CDR3 in DNA: TGTGCCAGTAGTAATCCATGGACAGGACAAGAGACCCAGTACTTC. Its translation is CASSNPWTGQETQYF. The whole variable domain, remainder taken from reference TRBV19 and TRBJ2-5, is DGGITQSPKYLFRKEGQNVTLSCEQNLNHDAMYWYRQDPGQGLRLIYYSQIVNDFQKGDIAEGYSVSREKKESFPLTVTSAQKNPTAFYLCASSNPWTGQETQYFGPGTRLLVL.

The chain links TRBV19 to TRBJ1-2; D is uncertain. Germline V gene sequence: CDR1 LNHDA, CDR2 SQIVND (reference sequence). V lost 6 bases and J 8 bases, leaving 10 bases between the germline ends. The CDR3 is 11 amino acids. The CDR3 protein is CASRSGQGYTF. As DNA, the CDR3 is TGTGCCAGTAGATCCGGGCAGGGCTACACCTTC.

This clone was seen more than once but under ten times. This chain uses TRBV2 with TRBJ2-3, with D hard to call. This CDR3 contains 15 residues. CDR1 is SNHLY and CDR2 is FYNNEI in the germline V gene. The V and J ends lost 2 bases and 2 bases respectively, with 11 bases between them. This chain's CDR3 is CASSESRVNTDTQYF. As DNA, the CDR3 is TGTGCCAGCAGTGAATCTAGAGTAAACACAGATACGCAGTATTTT.

The V gene is TRBV10-3, the J gene TRBJ2-1; 8 positions agree with TRBD2. V shed 5 bases, J shed 4 bases, and the junction held 10 bases outside the gene matches. This CDR3 has 16 amino acids. Germline loops: CDR1 ENHRY, CDR2 SYGVKD. The CDR3 protein is CAISPTGPGGYNEQFF. Written as DNA, the CDR3 is TGTGCCATCAGTCCCACTGGACCGGGGGGGTACAATGAGCAGTTCTTC.

The chain recombines TRBV19 with TRBJ1-1; D gene ambiguous. The CDR3 totals 13 residues. Per the germline V gene, CDR1 is LNHDA and CDR2 is SQIVND (reference sequence). The germline V and J ends were trimmed by 1 base and 5 bases, with 8 bases remaining between them. The CDR3 DNA follows: TGTGCCAGTAGTATAGCCCTTAGTACTGAAGCTTTCTTT. Protein sequence: CASSIALSTEAFF.